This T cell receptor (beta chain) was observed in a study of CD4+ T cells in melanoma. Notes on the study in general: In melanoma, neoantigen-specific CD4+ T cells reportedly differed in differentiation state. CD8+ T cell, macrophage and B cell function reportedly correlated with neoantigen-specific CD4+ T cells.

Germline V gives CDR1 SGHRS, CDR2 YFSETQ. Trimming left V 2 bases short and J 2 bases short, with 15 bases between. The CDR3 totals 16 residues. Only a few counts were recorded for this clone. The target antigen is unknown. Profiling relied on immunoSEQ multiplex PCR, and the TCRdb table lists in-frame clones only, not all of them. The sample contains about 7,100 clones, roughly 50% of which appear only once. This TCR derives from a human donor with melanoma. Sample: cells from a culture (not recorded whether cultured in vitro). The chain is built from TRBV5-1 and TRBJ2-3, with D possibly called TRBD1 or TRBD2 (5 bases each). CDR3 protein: CASSFGARRNTDTQYF. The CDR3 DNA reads TGCGCCAGCAGCTTTGGGGCCAGGAGGAACACAGATACGCAGTATTTT. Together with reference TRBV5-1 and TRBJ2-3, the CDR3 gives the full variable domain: KAGVTQTPRYLIKTRGQQVTLSCSPISGHRSVSWYQQTPGQGLQFLFEYFSETQRNKGNFPGRFSGRQFSNSRSEMNVSTLELGDSALYLCASSFGARRNTDTQYFGPGTRLTVL.